Below, 30 T cell receptor beta chains from the same sample are listed, as sequenced in a study of T cells after posttransplantation cyclophosphamide. Repertoires were generated with immunoSEQ multiplex PCR, while TCRdb's copy carries only in-frame clones and drops some. This sample comprises tens of thousands of clones, none seen once only. Material: PBMCs. The receptors were sampled from a man in his forties in good health, CMV-negative, and a related stem cell transplant donor.

This clone was found many times. The chain recombines TRBV19 with TRBJ1-5, with D possibly TRBD1 on 5 matching bases. The CDR3 runs 14 residues. CDR1 and CDR2 (germline): LNHDA, SQIVND (reference sequence). V lost 6 bases and J 3 bases, leaving 12 bases between the germline ends. The DNA for the CDR3 is TGTGCCAGTAGAGGGGAAATGGTCAATCAGCCCCAGCATTTT. As protein: CASRGEMVNQPQHF.

This clone was recorded many times. The gene calls are TRBV5-4 and TRBJ2-2, with 11 bases matching TRBD1. Per germline, CDR1 SGHNT and CDR2 YYREEE (reference sequence). The V segment lost 3 bases and the J segment 0 bases; nucleotides outside the gene matches: 4. The CDR3 has 17 amino acids. As DNA, the CDR3 is TGTGCCAGCAGCTCGCCGGGACAGGGGGCGAACACCGGGGAGCTGTTTTTT. This encodes CASSSPGQGANTGELFF.

This clone came up many times. This sample includes further DNA sequences coding for the same CDR3. This chain connects TRBV7-9 to TRBJ2-2; 7 positions match TRBD1. The CDR3 length is 15 residues. Germline CDR1 and CDR2: SEHNR and FQNEAQ (reference sequence). The V segment lost 3 bases and the J segment 0 bases; nucleotides outside the gene matches: 1. CDR3 sequence (DNA): TGTGCCAGCAGCTTGGGACAGACGAACACCGGGGAGCTGTTTTTT. Protein product: CASSLGQTNTGELFF.

This clone was recorded many times. The V call is TRBV9, the J call TRBJ2-1, with D unclear. CDR1 is SGDLS, CDR2 YYNGEE, per germline. The CDR3 is 12 amino acids. V was shortened by 2 bases and J by 9 bases, with 9 bases between the two germline ends. The CDR3 DNA reads TGTGCCAGCAGCGTTTCGGCAGGTGAGCAGTTCTTC. Translated: CASSVSAGEQFF. The whole variable domain, filled in from reference TRBV9 and TRBJ2-1, reads DSGVTQTPKHLITATGQRVTLRCSPRSGDLSVYWYQQSLDQGLQFLIQYYNGEERAKGNILERFSAQQFPDLHSELNLSSLELGDSALYFCASSVSAGEQFFGPGTRLTVL.

This clone was detected many times. The V call is TRBV6-5, the J call TRBJ2-7; D is undetermined. V lost 0 bases, J lost 3 bases, and 6 bases lay in between. Germline values: CDR1 MNHEY, CDR2 SVGAGI. The CDR3 totals 13 residues. CDR3 loop: CASSYSTGYEQYF. The CDR3 DNA reads as TGTGCCAGCAGTTACTCCACCGGCTACGAGCAGTACTTC.

This clone appeared many times. This chain uses TRBV27 with TRBJ2-7, with 8 bases lining up with TRBD1. Germline-derived CDR1 and CDR2 are MNHEY and SMNVEV (reference sequence). V gave up 6 bases and J gave up 3 bases; unmatched junction bases: 7. The CDR3 runs 14 residues. This CDR3 reads CASRPTGVIYEQYF. DNA for the CDR3: TGTGCCAGCAGACCGACAGGGGTTATCTACGAGCAGTACTTC.

This clone was seen ten or more times. V gene TRBV19 combines with J gene TRBJ2-1; 10 bases align to TRBD2. This CDR3 has 16 residues. CDR1 and CDR2 from the germline V gene are LNHDA and SQIVND (reference sequence). J lost 1 base, V lost 4 bases, and 4 bases had no gene match. Here the CDR3 DNA reads TGTGCCAGTAGTACCGAACTAGCGGGATCCTACAATGAGCAGTTCTTC. Translated: CASSTELAGSYNEQFF.

This clone was seen many times. This chain links TRBV19 with TRBJ1-1; 9 nucleotides align to TRBD1. V dropped 5 bases and J dropped 4; count of bases not matched to a gene: 8. CDR1 is LNHDA and CDR2 is SQIVND in the germline V gene (reference sequence). The CDR3 is made up of 15 amino acids. This CDR3 is CASSAAQGASTEAFF. The CDR3 nucleotides are TGTGCCAGTAGTGCCGCACAGGGGGCAAGCACTGAAGCTTTCTTT.

This chain connects TRBV6-5 to TRBJ1-1; possibly TRBD1 for D (6 bases). The CDR3 has 15 residues. Between the trimmed V and J ends, which lost 2 bases and 4 bases, there was a span of 14 bases. Germline-derived CDR1 and CDR2 are MNHEY and SVGAGI. CDR3 DNA: TGTGCCAGCAGTTACGAGGGGGGGCGAAGCACTGAAGCTTTCTTT. Protein sequence: CASSYEGGRSTEAFF.

This clone has ten or more counts. The genes are TRBV6-4 and TRBJ2-2; D is possibly TRBD2 (6 bases). The germline gives CDR1 MRHNA, CDR2 SNTAGT. Trimming stripped 6 bases from V and 6 bases from J, with 14 bases between. This CDR3 is 14 amino acids long. The CDR3 DNA reads as TGTGCCAGCAGCTTAAACGGAGGGGCCGGGGAGCTGTTTTTT. Its translation: CASSLNGGAGELFF.

This clone was seen at least ten times. The chain is built from TRBV7-2 and TRBJ2-1; D gene uncertain. Trimming took 5 bases from V and 9 from J, leaving 11 bases between them. In germline, CDR1 is SGHTA, CDR2 FQGNSA. The CDR3 is 12 residues long. The CDR3 sequence is CASSPDTGEQFF. The CDR3 DNA sequence: TGTGCCAGCAGCCCAGATACGGGTGAGCAGTTCTTC.

This clone has ten or more counts. The V gene is TRBV18, the J gene TRBJ2-7, with TRBD2 identical over 8 bases. This CDR3 is 18 amino acids long. Trimming at V came to 2 bases and at J to 0 bases, leaving 12 bases not matched to a gene. Germline values: CDR1 KGHSH, CDR2 LQKENI. The CDR3 DNA reads as TGTGCCAGCTCACCAGGGCTAGCGGGCGTTCTGAGCTCCTACGAGCAGTACTTC. As protein: CASSPGLAGVLSSYEQYF.

This clone appeared many times. CDR3 nucleotides: TGTGCCAGCAGTTCAACCCTAGCGGGAGGATACGATACGCAGTATTTT. It is translated as CASSSTLAGGYDTQYF. The J gene is TRBJ2-3, the V gene TRBV27; 11 nucleotides match TRBD2. J gave up 6 bases and V 4 bases, and 9 bases lay outside the gene matches. Germline V gives CDR1 MNHEY, CDR2 SMNVEV (reference sequence). The CDR3 totals 16 residues.

At least ten counts were recorded for this clone. CDR3 sequence: CASSDRETQYF. The CDR3 DNA reads TGTGCCAGCAGTGACAGGGAGACCCAGTACTTC. The chain combines TRBV2 with TRBJ2-5; no firm D call. The CDR3 contains 11 residues. Germline lookup yields CDR1 SNHLY and CDR2 FYNNEI. Trimming pared 3 bases from V and 5 bases from J, leaving 4 bases between.

This clone was detected ten times or more. The rearrangement links TRBV5-1 to TRBJ1-2; 9 positions match TRBD1. Trimming took 4 bases from V and 4 from J; bases not matched to a gene: 5. Germline V gives CDR1 SGHRS, CDR2 YFSETQ. The CDR3 consists of 14 residues. CDR3 in DNA: TGCGCCAGCAGCGAACAGGGGGCGGCCTATGGCTACACCTTC. The encoded protein is CASSEQGAAYGYTF. The full variable domain, its missing parts supplied by reference TRBV5-1 and TRBJ1-2, is KAGVTQTPRYLIKTRGQQVTLSCSPISGHRSVSWYQQTPGQGLQFLFEYFSETQRNKGNFPGRFSGRQFSNSRSEMNVSTLELGDSALYLCASSEQGAAYGYTFGSGTRLTVV.

This clone was detected many times. V usage is TRBV13 and J usage is TRBJ2-7, with 7 bases that match TRBD2. Per the germline V gene, CDR1 is PRHDT and CDR2 is FYEKMQ (reference sequence). The length of the CDR3 is 12 residues. V lost 2 bases, J lost 6 bases, and 1 base stayed unmatched. CDR3 residues: CASSLSGGEQYF. The CDR3 DNA follows: TGTGCCAGCAGCTTATCGGGGGGCGAGCAGTACTTC.

There are many counts of this clone. CDR3 sequence: CASSSTLAGGPNYNEQFF. CDR3 sequence (DNA): TGTGCCAGCAGTTCCACATTAGCGGGAGGCCCCAACTACAATGAGCAGTTCTTC. V and J are TRBV28 and TRBJ2-1, with TRBD2 matching over 10 bases. The J segment lost 3 bases and the V segment lost 4 bases, leaving 12 bases of the junction unmatched. Per the germline V gene, CDR1 is MDHEN and CDR2 is SYDVKM. The CDR3 sequence is 18 residues long.

This clone has ten or more counts. V usage is TRBV7-3 and J usage is TRBJ2-3, with 8 nucleotides matching TRBD1. CDR1 is SGHTA, CDR2 FQGTGA, per germline. The CDR3 length is 17 residues. Trimming removed 4 bases from V and 5 bases from J; junction bases left unmatched: 14. The CDR3 nucleotides read TGTGCCAGCAGCTGGAGTGGACAGGGTCCTATCTTAGATACGCAGTATTTT. Translation: CASSWSGQGPILDTQYF.

This clone was counted at least ten times. The J gene is TRBJ1-1, the V gene TRBV11-2; D remains unclear. The germline gives CDR1 SGHAT, CDR2 FQNNGV. V was pared by 0 bases and J by 1 base, with 3 bases between. The CDR3 totals 13 residues. The CDR3: CASSLEANTEAFF. The CDR3 region has the DNA TGTGCCAGCAGCTTAGAGGCGAACACTGAAGCTTTCTTT.

This clone has ten or more counts. The chain carries TRBV5-8 and TRBJ2-1; D is perhaps TRBD2 (7 bases). In germline, CDR1 is SGHTS, CDR2 YDEGEE. Trimming cost V 4 bases and J 1 base, with 21 bases left between them. This CDR3 has 18 residues. The CDR3 coding sequence is TGTGCCAGCAGCCCAGGGGACTACCGGTTGACGTCCTACAATGAGCAGTTCTTC. This sequence encodes CASSPGDYRLTSYNEQFF.

This clone was seen ten or more times. The CDR3 region is CASSWGPGGYTF. In nucleotides, the CDR3 is TGTGCCAGCAGTTGGGGGCCCGGAGGCTACACCTTC. The chain is built from TRBV28 and TRBJ1-2, with a weak D call TRBD1 (6 bases). With 4 bases removed from V and 8 bases from J, the gap between germline ends came to 11 bases. The V gene's germline CDR1 is MDHEN and CDR2 SYDVKM. CDR3 length: 12 amino acids.

This clone has a count of ten or more. The V call is TRBV11-3, the J call TRBJ2-7; 11 bases align to TRBD2. Trimming cost V 4 bases and J 2 bases; bases outside gene matches: 10. The CDR3 is 17 residues long. Germline V lookup: CDR1 SGHNT, CDR2 YENEEA. The DNA for the CDR3 is TGTGCCAGCAGCTCCGCGTATATAGCGGGAGGGACCTACGAGCAGTACTTC. Encoded protein: CASSSAYIAGGTYEQYF.

This clone was observed many times. The chain combines TRBV9 with TRBJ1-1; TRBD1 matches 7 bases. V lost 3 bases and J lost 3; bases outside the gene matches: 5. This CDR3 has 14 amino acids. Germline values: CDR1 SGDLS, CDR2 YYNGEE. The CDR3 region is CASSEGAGYTEAFF. For the CDR3, the DNA is TGTGCCAGCAGCGAGGGGGCGGGGTACACTGAAGCTTTCTTT.

This clone was found many times. The rearrangement joins TRBV6-6 to TRBJ1-1, with TRBD1 matching over 9 bases. CDR3 length equals 16 residues. Germline CDR1 is MNHNY and CDR2 is SVGAGI (reference sequence). With 3 bases clipped from V and 4 bases from J, the junction kept 9 bases outside the gene matches. Here the CDR3 DNA reads TGTGCCAGCAGTTATTCCGGGACAGGGTTTGGCACTGAAGCTTTCTTT. This gives the protein CASSYSGTGFGTEAFF.

This clone appeared many times. The gene calls are TRBV29-1 and TRBJ2-7, with 9 bases that match TRBD1. Losses at the gene ends were 4 bases for V and 4 bases for J; bases not matched to a gene: 2. The CDR3 runs 12 residues. Germline CDR1 is SQVTM and CDR2 is ANQGSEA. The CDR3 bases are TGCAGCGTTGGACAGGGGGTTTACGAGCAGTACTTC. It translates to CSVGQGVYEQYF.

This clone was picked up many times. The DNA of the CDR3 is TGTGCCAGCAGCTTAGCTAGCGGGGCGTACAATGAGCAGTTCTTC. As protein: CASSLASGAYNEQFF. The chain joins TRBV7-9 to TRBJ2-1, with 8 bases that match TRBD2. This CDR3 contains 15 residues. The germline V gene encodes CDR1 SEHNR and CDR2 FQNEAQ (reference sequence). V lost 0 bases, J lost 4 bases, and 2 bases stayed unmatched.

This clone showed up many times. The chain carries TRBV7-8 and TRBJ1-5, with D maybe TRBD1 (5 bases). Germline V lookup: CDR1 SGHVS, CDR2 FQNEAQ. CDR3 length: 14 amino acids. The V end lost 1 base, the J end lost 4 bases, and 8 bases lay between the germline ends. The CDR3 nucleotides read TGTGCCAGCAGCTTAGGGAGGGGTAATCAGCCCCAGCATTTT. This codes for CASSLGRGNQPQHF.

Many counts were recorded for this clone. The V and J genes are TRBV4-2 and TRBJ2-6, with TRBD1 identical over 7 bases. This CDR3 spans 18 amino acids. Trimming at V came to 1 base and at J to 2 bases, leaving 8 bases not matched to a gene. Germline V CDR1 and CDR2: LGHNA, YNFKEQ. The CDR3 DNA is TGTGCCAGCAGCCAAGCAACAGGGGAGAGACCTGGGGCCAACGTCCTGACTTTC. Encoded protein: CASSQATGERPGANVLTF.

This clone was recorded many times. The chain is built from TRBV6-6 and TRBJ1-1; D is uncertain. The V gene lost 5 bases and the J gene lost 3 bases, with 13 bases spanning the gap. This CDR3 region has 14 residues. Germline loops: CDR1 MNHNY, CDR2 SVGAGI (reference sequence). DNA of the CDR3: TGTGCCAGCAGTGAGGGAAGGGAGGACACTGAAGCTTTCTTT. Protein product: CASSEGREDTEAFF.

This clone was recorded at least ten times. J is TRBJ2-7 and V is TRBV29-1; tentative D call: TRBD2 (5 bases). CDR1 SQVTM and CDR2 ANQGSEA come from the germline V gene. This CDR3 has 14 residues. V was pared by 4 bases and J by 5 bases, with 18 bases between. The CDR3 region has the DNA TGCAGCGTTGCCCCACGTCTAGCTCCCCACGAGCAGTACTTC. Translating it yields CSVAPRLAPHEQYF.